The text below deals with one T cell receptor beta chain. This sample stems from a study of blood T cell repertoires in COVID-19. Turning to the study itself: Researchers got acute and convalescent COVID-19 samples from the United States, Italy and Spain. The cDNA or gDNA used as material had been derived from T cells, B-cell-depleted T cells, or PBMCs.

In the original processing: Nucleated cell number was recorded as an estimate derived from reference gene primer amplification. TCRdb's copy holds only in-frame clones and misses some; the assay was immunoSEQ multiplex PCR. V, J and clone size were drawn from that table, and D and trimming were deduced from the DNA. This sample carries roughly 150,000 clones, more than 60% of them seen once, and the ten largest clones take approximately 8%. The CDR3 length is 12 residues. Germline lookup yields CDR1 SGHNT and CDR2 YENEEA. Trimming took 5 bases from V and 7 from J, leaving 9 bases between them. Sequencing was carried out using peripheral blood. V gene TRBV11-3 combines with J gene TRBJ2-1; D gene ambiguous. The TCR was taken from a man aged 55 to 70 with acute or convalescent COVID-19. CDR3 bases: TGTGCCAGCAGCGCGCGCACGAATGAGCAGTTCTTC. Protein: CASSARTNEQFF.